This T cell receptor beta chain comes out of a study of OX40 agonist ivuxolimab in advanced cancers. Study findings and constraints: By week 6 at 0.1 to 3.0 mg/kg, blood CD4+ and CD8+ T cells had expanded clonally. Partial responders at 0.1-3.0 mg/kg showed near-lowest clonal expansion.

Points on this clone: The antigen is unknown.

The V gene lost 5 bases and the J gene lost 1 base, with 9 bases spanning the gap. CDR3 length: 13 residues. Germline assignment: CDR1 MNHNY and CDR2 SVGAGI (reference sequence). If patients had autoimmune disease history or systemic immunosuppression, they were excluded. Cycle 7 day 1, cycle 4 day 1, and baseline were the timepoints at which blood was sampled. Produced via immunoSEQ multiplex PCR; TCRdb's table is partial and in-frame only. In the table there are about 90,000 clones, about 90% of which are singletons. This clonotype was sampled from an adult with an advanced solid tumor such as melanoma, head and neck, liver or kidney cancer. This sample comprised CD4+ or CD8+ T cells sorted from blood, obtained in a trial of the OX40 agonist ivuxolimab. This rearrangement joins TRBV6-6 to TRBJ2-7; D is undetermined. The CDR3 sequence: CASSGGFSYEQYF. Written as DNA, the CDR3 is TGTGCCAGCAGTGGTGGGTTTTCCTACGAGCAGTACTTC.